The rows below give T cell receptor beta chains drawn from one sample of a study of early T cells in non-severe SARS-CoV-2 infection. MiXCR was run by TCRdb on the 5' RACE reads, yielding one entry per CDR3 protein. Of around 80,000 distinct CDR3 sequences listed, roughly 13% are singletons. Sequenced material: whole blood. The receptors stem from an adult who was a healthcare worker with PCR-confirmed SARS-CoV-2 infection or an uninfected control (not recorded which). CDR3s include the opening cysteine and the closing phenylalanine or tryptophan. Fields, in order: V gene, D gene, clone size, J gene, CDR3 DNA, CDR3 protein. The D gene is left open where the match is weak. Clone size is stated in some rows and not others, as once, few, many or a class when expanded.

V gene: TRBV2; D gene: NA; clone size: NA; J gene: TRBJ2-3; CDR3 DNA: TGTGCCAGCAGTACCCGCGGGGGCGGCACAGATACGCAGTATTTT; CDR3 protein: CASSTRGGGTDTQYF
V gene: TRBV18; D gene: NA; clone size: few; J gene: TRBJ2-7; CDR3 DNA: TGTGCCAGCTCACTCGGCCGAGGGGATCGGTTTTACTCCTACGAGCAGTACTTC; CDR3 protein: CASSLGRGDRFYSYEQYF
V gene: TRBV6-5; D gene: NA; clone size: NA; J gene: TRBJ2-7; CDR3 DNA: TGTGCCAGCAGTTACGCAGGGATCGACGAGCAGTACTTC; CDR3 protein: CASSYAGIDEQYF
V gene: TRBV19; D gene: NA; clone size: few; J gene: TRBJ1-1; CDR3 DNA: TGTGCCAGTAGTCCCCACCGTGAGGCTGAAGCTTTCTTT; CDR3 protein: CASSPHREAEAFF
V gene: TRBV12-3/TRBV12-4; D gene: NA; clone size: few; J gene: TRBJ2-7; CDR3 DNA: TGTGCCAGCAGAGGGACAACCTACGAGCAGTACTTC; CDR3 protein: CASRGTTYEQYF
V gene: TRBV11-2; D gene: TRBD2; clone size: many; J gene: TRBJ2-3; CDR3 DNA: TGTGCCAGCAGCTTAGATCCGGCTAGCGGGGGGGCATCCTTGGATACGCAGTATTTT; CDR3 protein: CASSLDPASGGASLDTQYF
V gene: TRBV3-1; D gene: NA; clone size: many; J gene: TRBJ1-6; CDR3 DNA: TGTGCCAGCAGCCACCCTGGGGGGGGCGGTGTTAATTCACCCCTCCACTTT; CDR3 protein: CASSHPGGGGVNSPLHF
V gene: TRBV7-9; D gene: TRBD1; clone size: NA; J gene: TRBJ2-7; CDR3 DNA: TGTGCCAGCACTGACAGGGGGCGCATCCCGACCTACGAGCAGTACTTC; CDR3 protein: CASTDRGRIPTYEQYF
V gene: TRBV11-3; D gene: NA; clone size: NA; J gene: TRBJ1-5; CDR3 DNA: TGTGCCAGCAGCTCCACACCGACAGAGAAAATTAGCAATCAGCCCCAGCATTTT; CDR3 protein: CASSSTPTEKISNQPQHF
V gene: TRBV28; D gene: TRBD1; clone size: many; J gene: TRBJ2-3; CDR3 DNA: TGTGCCAGCATAGACAGGGGGCGGAGGACAGATACGCAGTATTTT; CDR3 protein: CASIDRGRRTDTQYF
V gene: TRBV6-6; D gene: NA; clone size: NA; J gene: TRBJ2-7; CDR3 DNA: TGTGCCAGCAGGGGGAACGAGCAGTACTTC; CDR3 protein: CASRGNEQYF
V gene: TRBV18; D gene: TRBD2; clone size: NA; J gene: TRBJ2-6; CDR3 DNA: TGTGCCAGCTCACGCGGGGGAACCAACTCTGGGGCCAACGTCCTGACTTTC; CDR3 protein: CASSRGGTNSGANVLTF
V gene: TRBV6-1; D gene: NA; clone size: many; J gene: TRBJ1-5; CDR3 DNA: TGTGCCAGCAGTGAAGAGGGCCTGAGCAATCAGCCCCAGCATTTT; CDR3 protein: CASSEEGLSNQPQHF
V gene: TRBV7-6; D gene: NA; clone size: many; J gene: TRBJ1-5; CDR3 DNA: TGTGCCAGCAGCTTCGGAGATAATCAGCCCCAGCATTTT; CDR3 protein: CASSFGDNQPQHF
V gene: TRBV27; D gene: NA; clone size: NA; J gene: TRBJ1-4; CDR3 DNA: TGTGCCAGCAGCCTCCTTCCCGGGGGTGAAAAACTGTTTTTT; CDR3 protein: CASSLLPGGEKLFF
V gene: TRBV7-9; D gene: NA; clone size: few; J gene: TRBJ1-6; CDR3 DNA: TGTGCCAGCAGCGCCAGCCAGTGGATCTCCTATAATTCACCCCTCCACTTT; CDR3 protein: CASSASQWISYNSPLHF
V gene: TRBV6-5; D gene: NA; clone size: once; J gene: TRBJ1-1; CDR3 DNA: TGTGCCAGCAGTCACCAACTACAGTCTTGGGCTTTCTTT; CDR3 protein: CASSHQLQSWAFF
V gene: TRBV6-1; D gene: TRBD1; clone size: few; J gene: TRBJ1-5; CDR3 DNA: TGTGCCAGCAGTCTATTAGGGACAGGCAATAGCAATCAGCCCCAGCATTTT; CDR3 protein: CASSLLGTGNSNQPQHF
V gene: TRBV28; D gene: NA; clone size: NA; J gene: TRBJ1-6; CDR3 DNA: TGTGCCAGCAGTTTTCCGGCAGGGAATTCACCCCTCCACTTT; CDR3 protein: CASSFPAGNSPLHF
V gene: TRBV18; D gene: NA; clone size: few; J gene: TRBJ2-7; CDR3 DNA: TGTGCCAGCTCACCACCGCAGACCTACGAGCAGTACTTC; CDR3 protein: CASSPPQTYEQYF
V gene: TRBV9; D gene: NA; clone size: few; J gene: TRBJ2-3; CDR3 DNA: TGTGCCAGCAGCGTAGAGGGAACTAGCACAGATACGCAGTATTTT; CDR3 protein: CASSVEGTSTDTQYF
V gene: TRBV20-1; D gene: NA; clone size: few; J gene: TRBJ2-1; CDR3 DNA: TGCAGTGCTAGAGGACTGACTACAGACAATGAGCAGTTCTTC; CDR3 protein: CSARGLTTDNEQFF
V gene: TRBV7-2; D gene: TRBD1; clone size: few; J gene: TRBJ1-2; CDR3 DNA: TGTGCCAGCAGCTCCGATCCCCGGGACAGGGGCCAATATGGCTACACCTTC; CDR3 protein: CASSSDPRDRGQYGYTF
V gene: TRBV20-1; D gene: NA; clone size: NA; J gene: TRBJ2-5; CDR3 DNA: TGCAGTGCTGTAGCAGAGACCCAGTACTTC; CDR3 protein: CSAVAETQYF
V gene: TRBV30; D gene: NA; clone size: few; J gene: TRBJ2-7; CDR3 DNA: TGTGCCTGGAGTGGCGTCGCGCGGGTCTACGAGCAGTACTTC; CDR3 protein: CAWSGVARVYEQYF
V gene: TRBV29-1; D gene: NA; clone size: many; J gene: TRBJ1-2; CDR3 DNA: TGCAGCGTTGTTTTCAGGGCTGGCTACACCTTC; CDR3 protein: CSVVFRAGYTF
V gene: TRBV18; D gene: NA; clone size: many; J gene: TRBJ1-2; CDR3 DNA: TGTGCCAGCTCACATAAATCCGGGACGGAGAGTTATGGCTACACCTTC; CDR3 protein: CASSHKSGTESYGYTF
V gene: TRBV20-1; D gene: NA; clone size: many; J gene: TRBJ2-2; CDR3 DNA: TGCAGTGCTAGTAACCGAAACACCGGGGAGCTGTTTTTT; CDR3 protein: CSASNRNTGELFF
V gene: TRBV9; D gene: NA; clone size: NA; J gene: TRBJ2-7; CDR3 DNA: TGTGCCAGCAGCGTAGATGCCCGTTACGAGCAGTACTTC; CDR3 protein: CASSVDARYEQYF
V gene: TRBV18; D gene: NA; clone size: many; J gene: TRBJ1-4; CDR3 DNA: TGTGCCAGCTCCCCCCAGCCTGCAACTAATGAAAAACTGTTTTTT; CDR3 protein: CASSPQPATNEKLFF
V gene: TRBV30; D gene: TRBD1; clone size: few; J gene: TRBJ2-7; CDR3 DNA: TGTGCCTGGAGTGGGATGAAGCCGGGACAGCGTATTTACGAGCAGTACTTC; CDR3 protein: CAWSGMKPGQRIYEQYF
V gene: TRBV12-3/TRBV12-4; D gene: TRBD1; clone size: few; J gene: TRBJ2-7; CDR3 DNA: TGTGCCAGCAGGCCCGGTAGGACAGGGGTCTCCATATTCTCCTACGAGCAGTACTTC; CDR3 protein: CASRPGRTGVSIFSYEQYF
V gene: TRBV6-1; D gene: NA; clone size: few; J gene: TRBJ2-3; CDR3 DNA: TGTGCCAGCAGTGAAGGGTGGGGAGCACAGGATACGCAGTATTTT; CDR3 protein: CASSEGWGAQDTQYF
V gene: TRBV19; D gene: TRBD1; clone size: NA; J gene: TRBJ1-2; CDR3 DNA: TGTGCCAGTAGTTCCGGTCCAGGGGGCAAGTATGGCTACACCTTC; CDR3 protein: CASSSGPGGKYGYTF
V gene: TRBV29-1; D gene: NA; clone size: NA; J gene: TRBJ2-1; CDR3 DNA: TGCAGCGTTGAGAGAGGCACGCAGTTCTTC; CDR3 protein: CSVERGTQFF
V gene: TRBV5-4; D gene: NA; clone size: few; J gene: TRBJ2-3; CDR3 DNA: TGTGCCAGCAGCTTGTCGGCTAGCGCCTTCACAGATACGCAGTATTTT; CDR3 protein: CASSLSASAFTDTQYF
V gene: TRBV6-1; D gene: TRBD1; clone size: few; J gene: TRBJ2-3; CDR3 DNA: TGTGCCAGCAGTGGCCGGACAGGTAGCACAGATACGCAGTATTTT; CDR3 protein: CASSGRTGSTDTQYF
V gene: TRBV3-1; D gene: TRBD2; clone size: NA; J gene: TRBJ2-3; CDR3 DNA: TGTGCCAGCAGCCCCCGGACTAGCGGGAGTTCTTATACGCAGTATTTT; CDR3 protein: CASSPRTSGSSYTQYF
V gene: TRBV6-6; D gene: NA; clone size: NA; J gene: TRBJ1-2; CDR3 DNA: TGTGCCAGCAGTTACTCACCAGGGACTCGTGGCTATGGCTACACCTTC; CDR3 protein: CASSYSPGTRGYGYTF
V gene: TRBV7-3; D gene: NA; clone size: NA; J gene: TRBJ2-6; CDR3 DNA: TGTGCCAGCAGCTTAAATCCTGGGGCCAACGTCCTGACTTTC; CDR3 protein: CASSLNPGANVLTF
V gene: TRBV7-8; D gene: TRBD1; clone size: many; J gene: TRBJ2-1; CDR3 DNA: TGTGCCAGCAGCTTACTCGGACAGGCTAATGAGCAGTTCTTC; CDR3 protein: CASSLLGQANEQFF